A selection of T cell receptor beta chains follows, all from one sample in a study of blood T cell repertoires in COVID-19. Clones were read by immunoSEQ multiplex PCR, and TCRdb kept only the in-frame ones, dropping some. The sample holds 110,000 or so clones, around nine tenths seen once. Sequencing input: peripheral blood. The origin of the receptors is a woman in her forties or fifties with acute or convalescent COVID-19. The CDR3 runs from the conserved cysteine through the conserved F or W. Each record gives: V gene, clone size, D gene, J gene, CDR3 DNA, CDR3 protein. The D gene is left open where the match is weak. Only some rows state a clone size, as once, few, many or a class for expanded clones.

v_call: TRBV9
clone_size: -
d_call: TRBD2
j_call: TRBJ2-7
cdr3_nt: TGTGCCAGCAGCAGCGGGACTAGCGGGGGGCCTGAGCAGTACTTC
cdr3_aa: CASSSGTSGGPEQYF

v_call: TRBV11-3
clone_size: -
d_call: TRBD1
j_call: TRBJ2-3
cdr3_nt: TGTGCCAGCAGCTTAGAGGACAGGGGCACAGATACGCAGTATTTT
cdr3_aa: CASSLEDRGTDTQYF

v_call: TRBV5-1
clone_size: -
d_call: -
j_call: TRBJ1-3
cdr3_nt: TGCGCCAGCAGCCCAGGACAGCGTATTGGAAACACCATATATTTT
cdr3_aa: CASSPGQRIGNTIYF

v_call: TRBV6-5
clone_size: -
d_call: -
j_call: TRBJ2-5
cdr3_nt: TGTGCCAGCAGTTACCTGGGCCAGACCCAGTACTTC
cdr3_aa: CASSYLGQTQYF

v_call: TRBV6-2/TRBV6-3
clone_size: -
d_call: TRBD1
j_call: TRBJ1-5
cdr3_nt: TGTGCCAGCAGTCTCCGGGACAGGGGGCGCGGGGTCCCCTATCAGCCCCAGCATTTT
cdr3_aa: CASSLRDRGRGVPYQPQHF

v_call: TRBV4-1
clone_size: -
d_call: TRBD2
j_call: TRBJ2-7
cdr3_nt: TGCGCCAGCAGCCGCCCGGGACTAGGCTACGAGCAGTACTTC
cdr3_aa: CASSRPGLGYEQYF

v_call: TRBV5-1
clone_size: -
d_call: -
j_call: TRBJ2-3
cdr3_nt: TGCGCCAGCAGCCCCGAACGCGGGGGCACAGATACGCAGTATTTT
cdr3_aa: CASSPERGGTDTQYF

v_call: TRBV27
clone_size: -
d_call: -
j_call: TRBJ2-1
cdr3_nt: TGTGCCAGCAGCCCCGACACGAACCCTAACAATGAGCAGTTCTTC
cdr3_aa: CASSPDTNPNNEQFF

v_call: TRBV7-3
clone_size: -
d_call: TRBD2
j_call: TRBJ2-2
cdr3_nt: TGTGCCAGCAGCTCAAGGGGAGGGCGGACCCTACCTGCCGGGGAGCTGTTTTTT
cdr3_aa: CASSSRGGRTLPAGELFF

v_call: TRBV30
clone_size: -
d_call: -
j_call: TRBJ2-7
cdr3_nt: TGTGCCTGGAGTGTATACTTCTCCGAGCAGTACTTC
cdr3_aa: CAWSVYFSEQYF

v_call: TRBV6-1
clone_size: -
d_call: -
j_call: TRBJ1-3
cdr3_nt: TGTGCCAGCAGTGAACAGGGTCGTGGGGGAAACACCATATATTTT
cdr3_aa: CASSEQGRGGNTIYF

v_call: TRBV19
clone_size: few
d_call: TRBD1
j_call: TRBJ1-2
cdr3_nt: TGTGCCAGTAGCTGGACGAGGACAGGGAGGGGTGGCTACACCTTC
cdr3_aa: CASSWTRTGRGGYTF

v_call: TRBV7-4
clone_size: -
d_call: -
j_call: TRBJ1-5
cdr3_nt: TGTGCCAGCAGCTTATGGATGGCGGGCTGGGGCAATCAGCCCCAGCATTTT
cdr3_aa: CASSLWMAGWGNQPQHF

v_call: TRBV7-2
clone_size: -
d_call: -
j_call: TRBJ1-1
cdr3_nt: TGTGCCAGCGAAGTTAAGGCCCGGACAGTGAGGAACACTGAAGCTTTCTTT
cdr3_aa: CASEVKARTVRNTEAFF

v_call: TRBV6-2/TRBV6-3
clone_size: -
d_call: -
j_call: TRBJ2-7
cdr3_nt: TGTGCCAGCAGTTACTCCCCCCAGGGGCAGTACTTC
cdr3_aa: CASSYSPQGQYF

v_call: TRBV5-1
clone_size: -
d_call: TRBD2
j_call: TRBJ2-3
cdr3_nt: TGCGCCAGCAGGAGCGGGAGCCAACCTAGCACAGATACGCAGTATTTT
cdr3_aa: CASRSGSQPSTDTQYF

v_call: TRBV21-1
clone_size: -
d_call: -
j_call: TRBJ1-1
cdr3_nt: TGTGCCAGCAGCGGGGGGACAGGGCGGGACACTGAAGCTTTCTTT
cdr3_aa: CASSGGTGRDTEAFF

v_call: TRBV19
clone_size: -
d_call: -
j_call: TRBJ1-1
cdr3_nt: TGTGCCAGTAGTGAACCGTTCGGAGGGGCGACTGAAGCTTTCTTT
cdr3_aa: CASSEPFGGATEAFF

v_call: TRBV20-1
clone_size: -
d_call: -
j_call: TRBJ1-1
cdr3_nt: TGCAGTGCCACAGACACTGAAGCTTTCTTT
cdr3_aa: CSATDTEAFF

v_call: TRBV24-1
clone_size: -
d_call: -
j_call: TRBJ2-5
cdr3_nt: TGTGCCACCAGTGACCCTCAAGAGACCCAGTACTTC
cdr3_aa: CATSDPQETQYF

v_call: TRBV11-3
clone_size: -
d_call: TRBD1
j_call: TRBJ1-2
cdr3_nt: TGTGCCAGCAGCCCGAGGGACAGGGGTAGCTATGGCTACACCTTC
cdr3_aa: CASSPRDRGSYGYTF

v_call: TRBV15
clone_size: -
d_call: TRBD1
j_call: TRBJ1-1
cdr3_nt: TGTGCCACCAGCAGAGGGGGACAGGGATACACTGAAGCTTTCTTT
cdr3_aa: CATSRGGQGYTEAFF

v_call: TRBV27
clone_size: -
d_call: TRBD1
j_call: TRBJ2-7
cdr3_nt: TGTGCCAGCAGTTTACACGGACAGGCAGCTTACGAGCAGTACTTC
cdr3_aa: CASSLHGQAAYEQYF

v_call: TRBV7-2
clone_size: -
d_call: -
j_call: TRBJ1-2
cdr3_nt: TGTGCCAGCAGCTTAGACCAGTCCTATGGCTACACCTTC
cdr3_aa: CASSLDQSYGYTF

v_call: TRBV20-1
clone_size: -
d_call: -
j_call: TRBJ1-5
cdr3_nt: TGCAGTGCTAGTACAGGGCAGCCCCAGCATTTT
cdr3_aa: CSASTGQPQHF

v_call: TRBV3-1/TRBV3-2
clone_size: few
d_call: -
j_call: TRBJ1-5
cdr3_nt: TGTGCCAGCAGCCGAGGGGGTAATCAGCCCCAGCATTTT
cdr3_aa: CASSRGGNQPQHF

v_call: TRBV30
clone_size: -
d_call: -
j_call: TRBJ2-1
cdr3_nt: TGTGCCTGGAGCGGCTACAATGAGCAGTTCTTC
cdr3_aa: CAWSGYNEQFF

v_call: TRBV11-2
clone_size: -
d_call: TRBD2
j_call: TRBJ2-1
cdr3_nt: TGTGCCAGCAGCTTAGAGGCTAGCGGGAGTGCTTACAATGAGCAGTTCTTC
cdr3_aa: CASSLEASGSAYNEQFF

v_call: TRBV10-1
clone_size: -
d_call: TRBD1
j_call: TRBJ2-2
cdr3_nt: TGCGCCAGCAGTCCCGGGACAGGGGCCACCGGGGAGCTGTTTTTT
cdr3_aa: CASSPGTGATGELFF

v_call: TRBV10-2
clone_size: -
d_call: TRBD2
j_call: TRBJ2-7
cdr3_nt: TGCGCCAGCAGTGAGGTTGCGGGAGGGCCGTACGAGCAGTACTTC
cdr3_aa: CASSEVAGGPYEQYF

v_call: TRBV21-1
clone_size: -
d_call: -
j_call: TRBJ2-5
cdr3_nt: TGTGCCAGCAGCACACCCCGGGGGACTAGCGGGGGGGCGGCCCCAGAGACCCAGTACTTC
cdr3_aa: CASSTPRGTSGGAAPETQYF

v_call: TRBV11-2
clone_size: -
d_call: -
j_call: TRBJ2-1
cdr3_nt: TGTGCCAGCAGCTTAGGGTCTAGCTACAATGAGCAGTTCTTC
cdr3_aa: CASSLGSSYNEQFF

v_call: TRBV11-3
clone_size: -
d_call: -
j_call: TRBJ2-3
cdr3_nt: TGTGCCAGCAGCCAGGGGGATACGCAGTATTTT
cdr3_aa: CASSQGDTQYF

v_call: TRBV11-3
clone_size: -
d_call: -
j_call: TRBJ2-1
cdr3_nt: TGTGCCAGCAGCCCCGGACTTTGGGGATACAATGAGCAGTTCTTC
cdr3_aa: CASSPGLWGYNEQFF

v_call: TRBV7-2
clone_size: -
d_call: TRBD2
j_call: TRBJ2-2
cdr3_nt: TGTGCCAGCAGCCCTAGCGGGAGAGGGACCGGGGAGCTGTTTTTT
cdr3_aa: CASSPSGRGTGELFF

v_call: TRBV5-4
clone_size: -
d_call: -
j_call: TRBJ2-2
cdr3_nt: TGTGCCAGCAGCACCAGGGGATACACCGGGGAGCTGTTTTTT
cdr3_aa: CASSTRGYTGELFF

v_call: TRBV30
clone_size: -
d_call: -
j_call: TRBJ2-3
cdr3_nt: TGTGCCTGGAGTATTTCAGCGAGTATCTTCACAGATACGCAGTATTTT
cdr3_aa: CAWSISASIFTDTQYF

v_call: TRBV19
clone_size: -
d_call: TRBD1
j_call: TRBJ2-5
cdr3_nt: TGTGCCAGTAGTTCCACAGGGGTGGCGGCCCAGTACTTC
cdr3_aa: CASSSTGVAAQYF

v_call: TRBV19
clone_size: -
d_call: -
j_call: TRBJ2-7
cdr3_nt: TGTGCCAGTAGTATTGGTCTAGCGAGATCCTACGAGCAGTACTTC
cdr3_aa: CASSIGLARSYEQYF

v_call: TRBV10-3
clone_size: -
d_call: -
j_call: TRBJ1-3
cdr3_nt: TGTGCCATCAGTGACCAAACAGGGAGTGGAAACACCATATATTTT
cdr3_aa: CAISDQTGSGNTIYF

v_call: TRBV7-9
clone_size: once
d_call: TRBD1
j_call: TRBJ2-5
cdr3_nt: TGTGCCAGCAGCTTAGGGGACAGAATCGAGGAGACCCAGTACTTC
cdr3_aa: CASSLGDRIEETQYF

v_call: TRBV9
clone_size: -
d_call: TRBD1
j_call: TRBJ1-2
cdr3_nt: TGTGCCAGCAGCGTAGAAAGCAGGGGGGCTTTTGGTGGCTACACCTTC
cdr3_aa: CASSVESRGAFGGYTF

v_call: TRBV4-1
clone_size: once
d_call: -
j_call: TRBJ2-7
cdr3_nt: TGCGCCAGCAGCCAAGGCGCTAGCGCCGCGACCTACGAGCAGTACTTC
cdr3_aa: CASSQGASAATYEQYF

v_call: TRBV9
clone_size: -
d_call: TRBD1
j_call: TRBJ2-2
cdr3_nt: TGTGCCAGCAGTGACCCTGAAGAAGGGACAGGGGGCACCGGGGAGCTGTTTTTT
cdr3_aa: CASSDPEEGTGGTGELFF

v_call: TRBV19
clone_size: -
d_call: TRBD1
j_call: TRBJ1-5
cdr3_nt: TGTGCCAGTAGTAGGGGGACAGAAGGCAATCAGCCCCAGCATTTT
cdr3_aa: CASSRGTEGNQPQHF

v_call: TRBV3-1/TRBV3-2
clone_size: -
d_call: -
j_call: TRBJ1-1
cdr3_nt: TGTGCCAGCAGCGGGGGCGTTCTGAACACTGAAGCTTTCTTT
cdr3_aa: CASSGGVLNTEAFF

v_call: TRBV9
clone_size: -
d_call: -
j_call: TRBJ1-1
cdr3_nt: TGTGCCAGCAGCGTAGCAGGGTTCGCTGAAGCTTTCTTT
cdr3_aa: CASSVAGFAEAFF

v_call: TRBV7-2
clone_size: -
d_call: TRBD2
j_call: TRBJ2-3
cdr3_nt: TGTGCCAGCAGCTTAGCCGGGGGGGTCTCAGATACGCAGTATTTT
cdr3_aa: CASSLAGGVSDTQYF

v_call: TRBV7-2
clone_size: -
d_call: -
j_call: TRBJ1-1
cdr3_nt: TGTGCCAGCAGCCGGGGGGCTGAAGCTTTCTTT
cdr3_aa: CASSRGAEAFF

v_call: TRBV5-1
clone_size: -
d_call: -
j_call: TRBJ1-1
cdr3_nt: TGCGCCAGCAGCCTGGGACAAGAGAACACTGAAGCTTTCTTT
cdr3_aa: CASSLGQENTEAFF

v_call: TRBV5-4
clone_size: -
d_call: TRBD1
j_call: TRBJ1-2
cdr3_nt: TGTGCCAGCAGTCGTACTACAGGGGGCTCTGGCTACACCTTC
cdr3_aa: CASSRTTGGSGYTF

v_call: TRBV6-2/TRBV6-3
clone_size: -
d_call: -
j_call: TRBJ1-1
cdr3_nt: TGTGCCAGCAGTTACTCCAGGGATGCACGGAACACTGAAGCTTTCTTT
cdr3_aa: CASSYSRDARNTEAFF